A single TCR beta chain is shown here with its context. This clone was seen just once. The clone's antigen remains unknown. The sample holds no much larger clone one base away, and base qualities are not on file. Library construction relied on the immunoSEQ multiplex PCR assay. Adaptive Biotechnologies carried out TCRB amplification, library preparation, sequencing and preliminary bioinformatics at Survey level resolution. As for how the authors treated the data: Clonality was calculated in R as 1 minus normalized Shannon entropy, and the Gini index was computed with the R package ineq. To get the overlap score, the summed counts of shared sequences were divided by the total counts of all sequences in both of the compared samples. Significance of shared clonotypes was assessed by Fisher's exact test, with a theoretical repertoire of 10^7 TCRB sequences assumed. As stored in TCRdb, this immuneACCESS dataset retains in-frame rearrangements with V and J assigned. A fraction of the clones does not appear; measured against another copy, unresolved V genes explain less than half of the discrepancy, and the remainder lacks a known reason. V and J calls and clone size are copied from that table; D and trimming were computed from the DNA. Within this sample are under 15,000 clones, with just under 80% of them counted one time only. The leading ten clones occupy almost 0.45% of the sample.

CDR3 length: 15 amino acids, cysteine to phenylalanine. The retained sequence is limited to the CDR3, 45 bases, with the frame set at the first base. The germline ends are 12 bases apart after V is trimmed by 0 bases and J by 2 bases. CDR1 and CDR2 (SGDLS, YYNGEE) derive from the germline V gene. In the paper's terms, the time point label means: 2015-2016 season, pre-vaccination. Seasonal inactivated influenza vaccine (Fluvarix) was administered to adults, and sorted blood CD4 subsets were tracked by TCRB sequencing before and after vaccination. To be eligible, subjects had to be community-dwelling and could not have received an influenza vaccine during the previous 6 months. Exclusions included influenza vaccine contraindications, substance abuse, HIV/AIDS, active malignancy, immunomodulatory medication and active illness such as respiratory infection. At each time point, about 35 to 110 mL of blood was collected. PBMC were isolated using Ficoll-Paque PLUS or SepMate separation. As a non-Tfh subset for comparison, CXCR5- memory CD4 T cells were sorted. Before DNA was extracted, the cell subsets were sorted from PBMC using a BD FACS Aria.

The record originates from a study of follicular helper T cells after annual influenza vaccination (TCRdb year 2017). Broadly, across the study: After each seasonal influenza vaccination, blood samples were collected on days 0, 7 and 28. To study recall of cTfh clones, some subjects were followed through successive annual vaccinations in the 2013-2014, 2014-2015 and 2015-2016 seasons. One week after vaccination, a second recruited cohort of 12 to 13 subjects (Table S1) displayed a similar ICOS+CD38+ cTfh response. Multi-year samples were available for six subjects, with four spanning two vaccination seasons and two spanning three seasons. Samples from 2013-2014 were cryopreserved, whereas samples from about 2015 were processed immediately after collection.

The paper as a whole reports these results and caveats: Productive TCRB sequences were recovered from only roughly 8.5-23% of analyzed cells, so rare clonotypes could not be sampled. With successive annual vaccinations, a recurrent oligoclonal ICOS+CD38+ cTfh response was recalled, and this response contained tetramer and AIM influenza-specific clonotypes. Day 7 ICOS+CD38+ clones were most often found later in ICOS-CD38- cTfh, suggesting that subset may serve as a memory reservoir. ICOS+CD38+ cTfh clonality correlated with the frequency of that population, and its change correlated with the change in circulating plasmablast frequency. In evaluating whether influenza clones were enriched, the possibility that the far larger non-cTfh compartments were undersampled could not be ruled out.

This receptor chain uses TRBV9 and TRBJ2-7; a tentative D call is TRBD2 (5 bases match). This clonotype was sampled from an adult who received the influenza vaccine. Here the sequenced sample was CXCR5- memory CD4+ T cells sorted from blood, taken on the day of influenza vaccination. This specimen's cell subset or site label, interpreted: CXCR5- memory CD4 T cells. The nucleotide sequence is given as TGTGCCAGCAGCGTAGTACCGACTACCCCCTACGAGCAGTACTTC. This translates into CASSVVPTTPYEQYF.